A selection of T cell receptor beta chains follows, all from one sample in a study of cytomegalovirus exposure and HLA in healthy donors. Sequenced by immunoSEQ multiplex PCR; TCRdb stores in-frame clones only, minus some. The sample contains 200,000 to 250,000 clones, around 75% of which appear only once. Input material: PBMCs. All receptors derive from a young woman in good health and CMV-seronegative. The CDR3 runs from the conserved cysteine through the conserved F or W. A D gene is named only where the DNA matches it firmly. Rows give clone size only sometimes, using once, few, many, or a class for an expanded clone.

DNA: TGTGCCAGCAGCCAAGGACAGGGGGCATCTGGCTACACCTTC
CDR3: CASSQGQGASGYTF
J: TRBJ1-2
D: TRBD1
V: TRBV11-3
size: NA

DNA: TGCGCCAGCAGCGAGTTGGGACTAGCGGCCCTCTACGAGCAGTACTTC
CDR3: CASSELGLAALYEQYF
J: TRBJ2-7
D: TRBD2
V: TRBV4-1
size: NA

DNA: TGTGCCTGGATAGGTGCGGGGCCACGGGAGACCCAGTACTTC
CDR3: CAWIGAGPRETQYF
J: TRBJ2-5
D: NA
V: TRBV30
size: few

DNA: TGTGCCAGCAGCTTTTTGCTGTCGGGAGAGGCAGACGTCTATGGCTACACCTTC
CDR3: CASSFLLSGEADVYGYTF
J: TRBJ1-2
D: NA
V: TRBV7-9
size: NA

DNA: TGTGCCAGCAGCTTAGGTCAGGGAGGGACCGACGAGCAGTACTTC
CDR3: CASSLGQGGTDEQYF
J: TRBJ2-7
D: TRBD2
V: TRBV7-9
size: NA

DNA: TGTGCCAGCAGTTACACAAGGACAGACAATCAGCCCCAGCATTTT
CDR3: CASSYTRTDNQPQHF
J: TRBJ1-5
D: NA
V: TRBV6-6
size: NA

DNA: TGTGCCAGCAGCTTGGAGGGGAGCAATCAGCCCCAGCATTTT
CDR3: CASSLEGSNQPQHF
J: TRBJ1-5
D: NA
V: TRBV5-4
size: NA

DNA: TGTGCCAGCAGTTCATCCGGGACTATACAAGAGACCCAGTACTTC
CDR3: CASSSSGTIQETQYF
J: TRBJ2-5
D: TRBD2
V: TRBV6-6
size: NA

DNA: TGTGCCAGCAGTGGATCGGGGGGGAACACCGGGGAGCTGTTTTTT
CDR3: CASSGSGGNTGELFF
J: TRBJ2-2
D: TRBD2
V: TRBV2
size: few

DNA: TGTGCCAGCAGCACCCGGGACAGGGGCTATCGAGACACCGGGGAGCTGTTTTTT
CDR3: CASSTRDRGYRDTGELFF
J: TRBJ2-2
D: TRBD1
V: TRBV11-3
size: NA

DNA: TGTGCCAGCAGCTTGCGTGGGACAGCCAAGGGAAACACCATATATTTT
CDR3: CASSLRGTAKGNTIYF
J: TRBJ1-3
D: TRBD1
V: TRBV7-6
size: once

DNA: TGTGCCAGCAGGGGGACTAGCGGTTACGAGCAGTACTTC
CDR3: CASRGTSGYEQYF
J: TRBJ2-7
D: TRBD2
V: TRBV2
size: NA

DNA: TGCGCCAGCAGCAGGGACAGGAACGGTGGTGAGCAGTTCTTC
CDR3: CASSRDRNGGEQFF
J: TRBJ2-1
D: TRBD1
V: TRBV5-1
size: NA

DNA: TGTGCCAGCAGATCGGGACTCGCTGGGGCCAACGTCCTGACTTTC
CDR3: CASRSGLAGANVLTF
J: TRBJ2-6
D: NA
V: TRBV6-6
size: once

DNA: TGTGCCAGCAGCTTGGAATACAGGCCCGAAAATTCACCCCTCCACTTT
CDR3: CASSLEYRPENSPLHF
J: TRBJ1-6
D: NA
V: TRBV5-5
size: NA

DNA: TGTGCCAGCAGCTTGGTTGGGGACAGGGGTTCCTACGAGCAGTACTTC
CDR3: CASSLVGDRGSYEQYF
J: TRBJ2-7
D: TRBD1
V: TRBV5-4
size: NA

DNA: TGTGCCAGCAGCCGGGGTGGACAGGGACACTTCTATGGCTACACCTTC
CDR3: CASSRGGQGHFYGYTF
J: TRBJ1-2
D: TRBD1
V: TRBV7-9
size: NA

DNA: TGTGCCAGCAGCAAACTGACAGGGTGTTCGCCTGAAGCTTTCTTT
CDR3: CASSKLTGCSPEAFF
J: TRBJ1-1
D: NA
V: TRBV21-1
size: NA

DNA: TGTGCCAGCAGCCCCCGGGGGGCCAGGGTGATGCAGGGTGAGCAGTTCTTC
CDR3: CASSPRGARVMQGEQFF
J: TRBJ2-1
D: NA
V: TRBV7-9
size: once

DNA: TGTGCCAGCAGCCCCCCTCCAGGACAAGGTATTGGCTCCTACGAGCAGTACTTC
CDR3: CASSPPPGQGIGSYEQYF
J: TRBJ2-7
D: NA
V: TRBV7-9
size: NA

DNA: TGTGCCAGTAGTATAGTTGGTGGGGGCGACTATGGCTACACCTTC
CDR3: CASSIVGGGDYGYTF
J: TRBJ1-2
D: NA
V: TRBV19
size: NA

DNA: TGTGCCAGCAGCTTAGTACGGACAGGAGTCTACGAGCAGTACTTC
CDR3: CASSLVRTGVYEQYF
J: TRBJ2-7
D: TRBD1
V: TRBV7-9
size: NA

DNA: TGTGCCAGTAGTCCCACAGGGAACAATCAGCCCCAGCATTTT
CDR3: CASSPTGNNQPQHF
J: TRBJ1-5
D: NA
V: TRBV19
size: few

DNA: TGTGCCAGCAGCTTGGGCGAGGGCTATGGCTACACCTTC
CDR3: CASSLGEGYGYTF
J: TRBJ1-2
D: NA
V: TRBV5-4
size: few

DNA: TGTGCCACCAGTGCTGGACCCGGCGGTTTAGCGGGAGACGAGCAGTACTTC
CDR3: CATSAGPGGLAGDEQYF
J: TRBJ2-7
D: TRBD2
V: TRBV27
size: NA

DNA: TGTGCCAGCAGTTCCAACAGGGATCAGCCCCAGCATTTT
CDR3: CASSSNRDQPQHF
J: TRBJ1-5
D: NA
V: TRBV6-5
size: NA

DNA: TGTGCCAACTCACCAGGCGGGGAGTTAAACACTGAAGCTTTCTTT
CDR3: CANSPGGELNTEAFF
J: TRBJ1-1
D: NA
V: TRBV18
size: NA

DNA: TGCGCCAGCAGTGAGGGGACTCGGCTAGCGGTCACAGATACGCAGTATTTT
CDR3: CASSEGTRLAVTDTQYF
J: TRBJ2-3
D: TRBD2
V: TRBV10-1
size: NA

DNA: TGCAGCGTTGTTCGCCGGTTGAGAACTGAAGCTTTCTTT
CDR3: CSVVRRLRTEAFF
J: TRBJ1-1
D: NA
V: TRBV29-1
size: NA

DNA: TGTGCCAGCAGTTTCGTAGGGGCGCGCCGAATAGATACGCAGTATTTT
CDR3: CASSFVGARRIDTQYF
J: TRBJ2-3
D: NA
V: TRBV27
size: NA

DNA: TGTGCCAGCAGCTTCGGAGCAACTAATGAAAAACTGTTTTTT
CDR3: CASSFGATNEKLFF
J: TRBJ1-4
D: NA
V: TRBV7-3
size: NA

DNA: TGCGCCAGCAGCTTGGCCGGTACAGCTTACAATGAGCAGTTCTTC
CDR3: CASSLAGTAYNEQFF
J: TRBJ2-1
D: NA
V: TRBV5-1
size: NA

DNA: TGTGCCAGCAGTGCCGGGACAGGGTATCAGCCCCAGCATTTT
CDR3: CASSAGTGYQPQHF
J: TRBJ1-5
D: TRBD1
V: TRBV6-1
size: NA